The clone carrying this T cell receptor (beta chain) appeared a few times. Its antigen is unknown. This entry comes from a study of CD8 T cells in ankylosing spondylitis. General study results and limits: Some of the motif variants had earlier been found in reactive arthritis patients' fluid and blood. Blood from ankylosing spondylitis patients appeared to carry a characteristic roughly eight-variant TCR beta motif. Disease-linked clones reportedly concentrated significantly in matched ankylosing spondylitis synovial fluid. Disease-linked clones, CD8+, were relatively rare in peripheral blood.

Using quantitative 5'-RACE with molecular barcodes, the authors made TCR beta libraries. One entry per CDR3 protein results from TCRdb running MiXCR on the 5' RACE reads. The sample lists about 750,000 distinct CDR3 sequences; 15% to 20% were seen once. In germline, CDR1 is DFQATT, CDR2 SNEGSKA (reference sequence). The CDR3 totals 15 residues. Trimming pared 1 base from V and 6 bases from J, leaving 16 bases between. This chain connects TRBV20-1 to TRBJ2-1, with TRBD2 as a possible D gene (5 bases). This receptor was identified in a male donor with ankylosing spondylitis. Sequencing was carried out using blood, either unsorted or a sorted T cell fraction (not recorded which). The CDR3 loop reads CSARGRSGGANEQFF. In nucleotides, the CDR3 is TGCAGTGCTAGAGGGAGAAGCGGCGGAGCCAATGAGCAGTTCTTC.